This is a list of T cell receptor beta chains from one sample in a study of Ad26.COV2.S vaccination and SARS-CoV-2 variants. The protocol was immunoSEQ multiplex PCR, while the TCRdb copy is restricted to in-frame clones and leaves out a portion. The table lists roughly 680,000 clones, more than 80% of them singletons. The source was peripheral blood, collected in a trial of Ad26.COV2.S vaccine versus placebo. These receptors all come from a person aged 18-65 years who received the Ad26.COV2.S COVID-19 vaccine or a placebo. CDR3s include the opening cysteine and the closing phenylalanine or tryptophan. A D gene is named only where the DNA matches it firmly. Only some rows state a clone size, as once, few, many or a class for expanded clones.

V gene,J gene,D gene,clone size,CDR3 DNA,CDR3 protein
TRBV9,TRBJ2-2,.,.,TGTGCCAGCAGCGTAGAAGGGGAGCTGTTTTTT,CASSVEGELFF
TRBV2,TRBJ1-6,TRBD1,once,TGTGCCACTGGGACAGATTTCAATTCACCCCTCCACTTT,CATGTDFNSPLHF
TRBV11-2,TRBJ2-1,.,.,TGTGCCAGCAGCTTAGGGGACACCTACTCCTACAATGAGCAGTTCTTC,CASSLGDTYSYNEQFF
TRBV5-6,TRBJ2-3,.,once,TGTGCCAGCAGCCCTAGAGGGATGACAGATACGCAGTATTTT,CASSPRGMTDTQYF
TRBV7-2,TRBJ1-5,.,.,TGTGCCAGCAGCTTAGGGGCGAAAATCGGTCAGCCCCAGCATTTT,CASSLGAKIGQPQHF
TRBV12-3/TRBV12-4,TRBJ2-2,.,once,TGTGCCAGCAGTTTAAGCGGGCCCGGGGAGCTGTTTTTT,CASSLSGPGELFF
TRBV7-9,TRBJ2-1,TRBD1,.,TGTGCCAGCAGCCCGGGACAGGGGACTTACAATGAGCAGTTCTTC,CASSPGQGTYNEQFF
TRBV18,TRBJ2-5,TRBD1,.,TGTGCCAGCTCACCGGGACAGGGGGGAGAGACCCAGTACTTC,CASSPGQGGETQYF
TRBV12-3/TRBV12-4,TRBJ1-5,.,.,TGTGCCAGCACCAGAGGGGAGTATCAGCCCCAGCATTTT,CASTRGEYQPQHF
TRBV9,TRBJ1-1,.,.,TGTGCCAGCAGCGTAGGTCCCCCAGGGAATCCTGAAGCTTTCTTT,CASSVGPPGNPEAFF
TRBV10-3,TRBJ1-5,TRBD1,.,TGTGCCATCAGTGAGTCCCCAGGGGGCTACCGGGCCCAGCATTTT,CAISESPGGYRAQHF
TRBV27,TRBJ1-6,.,.,TGTGCCAGCAGGGAATCCTATAATTCACCCCTCCACTTT,CASRESYNSPLHF
TRBV18,TRBJ1-6,.,.,TGTGCCAGCTCACCCCGGGACTCCCGGAGCTCCTATAATTCACCCCTCCACTTT,CASSPRDSRSSYNSPLHF
TRBV6-5,TRBJ2-1,TRBD2,.,TGTGCCAGCAGTAGCGGGGGGGCTTTTGAGCAGTTCTTC,CASSSGGAFEQFF
TRBV6-5,TRBJ2-1,TRBD2,.,TGTGCCAGCAGTTACGCGGGGGGGCCTTCGTATGAGCAGTTCTTC,CASSYAGGPSYEQFF
TRBV24-1,TRBJ1-4,.,.,TGTGCCACCAGTGATGGGCCGGGGCAGGAGAATGAAAAACTGTTTTTT,CATSDGPGQENEKLFF
TRBV9,TRBJ2-1,.,.,TGTGCCAGCAGCGAAACCCTTAATGAGCAGTTCTTC,CASSETLNEQFF